This TCR beta chain was sequenced during a study of T cell changes during pregnancy in multiple sclerosis. The table came from immunoSEQ multiplex PCR; TCRdb's copy has only in-frame clones and leaves some out. The sample has some 60,000 clones, 93% seen once. The TCR originated in a female donor with multiple sclerosis, enrolled in a pregnancy study. The sample in question was peripheral blood, obtained after pregnancy.

The CDR3 here is CASSTGDSNYGYTF. CDR3 DNA sequence: TGTGCCAGTAGTACTGGGGACAGTAACTATGGCTACACCTTC. V gene TRBV19 combines with J gene TRBJ1-2; 7 bases agree with TRBD1. Germline trimming cut 4 bases from V and 1 base from J; bases unmatched to any gene: 3. The CDR3 is 14 amino acids. Germline CDR1 LNHDA, CDR2 SQIVND (reference sequence).